This paragraph reports one TCR beta chain. Profiling relied on immunoSEQ multiplex PCR, and the TCRdb table lists in-frame clones only, not all of them. The repertoire includes roughly 100,000 clones, 90% to 95% of them detected once, and 0.92% sits in the top ten. The data derive from a study of control samples from healthy donors and cancer patients. This CDR3 comprises 15 residues. V was trimmed by 3 bases and J by 3 bases, leaving 17 bases between them. The germline CDR1 and CDR2 sequences are DFQATT and SNEGSKA (reference sequence). This chain joins TRBV20-1 and TRBJ1-1, with D tentatively TRBD1 (5 bases). The sample consisted of blood. The TCR originated in a woman in her thirties in good health. CDR3 sequence: CSASGGTGRDTEAFF. The DNA of the CDR3 is TGCAGTGCTAGTGGGGGGACGGGGCGGGACACTGAAGCTTTCTTT.